The next 26 T cell receptor beta chains were all read from a single sample in a study of cytomegalovirus exposure and HLA in healthy donors. The PCR made use of 60 Vbeta and 13 Jbeta primers. The assay was immunoSEQ multiplex PCR, and TCRdb's table has in-frame clones only and misses some. Seen here are 150,000 to 200,000 clones, approximately 81% observed once, and the top ten hold around 1.3%. Material for sequencing was PBMCs. These receptors came from a man aged 45 to 65 in good health and CMV-seropositive.

The rearrangement uses TRBV29-1 and TRBJ2-5, with TRBD2 matching over 13 bases. The J call may be faulty, since TRBJ2-7 better matches the DNA end. This CDR3 comprises 15 residues. The V gene's germline CDR1 is SQVTM and CDR2 ANQGSEA. DNA for the CDR3: TGCAGCGTTATGGGAGGACTAGCGGGGGCCTACGAGCAGTACTTC. Residues: CSVMGGLAGAYEQYF.

The CDR3 bases are TGTGCCAGCAGTTGGAGCGACACTGAAGCTTTCTTT. Translated, it gives CASSWSDTEAFF. The genes are TRBV28 and TRBJ1-1; the D is unclear. The CDR3 covers 12 residues. CDR1 and CDR2 (germline): MDHEN, SYDVKM. Trimming took 4 bases from V and 3 from J, leaving 6 bases between them.

The chain carries TRBV7-9 and TRBJ2-3; D is ambiguous. Germline CDR1 and CDR2: SEHNR and FQNEAQ (reference sequence). Between the trimmed V and J ends, which lost 1 base and 4 bases, there was a span of 12 bases. The CDR3 extends over 15 amino acids. The CDR3 bases are TGTGCCAGCAGCTTAGTGGCCCTTCCCCCAGATACGCAGTATTTT. It yields the protein CASSLVALPPDTQYF.

The sample holds a few counts of this clone. The chain combines TRBV28 with TRBJ2-1; 9 positions match TRBD2. This CDR3 has 17 amino acids. The ends lost 2 bases at V and 4 bases at J; junction bases unmatched: 9. Germline V gives CDR1 MDHEN, CDR2 SYDVKM. The DNA for the CDR3 is TGTGCCAGCAGTTTAAGACTAGCGGTCCCAGTTTACAATGAGCAGTTCTTC. This gives the protein CASSLRLAVPVYNEQFF.

The chain is built from TRBV5-6 and TRBJ2-7; 11 positions match TRBD1. Germline CDR1 SGHDT, CDR2 YYEEEE. The CDR3 sequence is 15 residues long. The trim removed 5 bases at V and 0 bases at J, leaving 4 bases unmatched. The CDR3 sequence: CASSRDRGYSYEQYF. The DNA for the CDR3 is TGTGCCAGCAGTCGGGACAGGGGGTACTCCTACGAGCAGTACTTC. Combining the CDR3 with reference TRBV5-6 and TRBJ2-7 gives the whole variable domain DAGVTQSPTHLIKTRGQQVTLRCSPKSGHDTVSWYQQALGQGPQFIFQYYEEEERQRGNFPDRFSGHQFPNYSSELNVNALLLGDSALYLCASSRDRGYSYEQYFGPGTRLTVT.

The CDR3 coding sequence is TGTGCCAGCATTGACAGGGTAGGGGACACTGAAGCTTTCTTT. Translating it yields CASIDRVGDTEAFF. The V call is TRBV6-1, the J call TRBJ1-1, with 7 bases matching TRBD1. Trimming removed 7 bases from V and 3 bases from J; junction bases left unmatched: 8. This CDR3 region has 14 residues. Germline V gene sequence: CDR1 MNHNS, CDR2 SASEGT.

This chain joins TRBV10-2 and TRBJ2-7; a possible D gene is TRBD1 (5 bases). Trimming took off 0 bases at V and 2 bases at J, with 8 bases between the two ends. This CDR3 comprises 14 residues. Per the germline V gene, CDR1 is WSHSY and CDR2 is SAAADI. The CDR3 coding sequence is TGCGCCAGCAGTGAGTCGGGGCAGCCCTACGAGCAGTACTTC. Residues: CASSESGQPYEQYF.

This clone was observed a few times. The V and J genes are TRBV28 and TRBJ2-7; TRBD1 might be the D (6 bases). The length of the CDR3 is 13 residues. Trimming stripped 10 bases from V and 4 bases from J, with 17 bases between. Germline V gene data show CDR1 as MDHEN and CDR2 as SYDVKM. CDR3 amino acids: CAIHNREKYEQYF. The CDR3 region has the DNA TGTGCCATTCATAACAGGGAGAAGTACGAGCAGTACTTC. The entire variable domain, with the rest obtained from reference TRBV28 and TRBJ2-7, is as follows: DVKVTQSSRYLVKRTGEKVFLECVQDMDHENMFWYRQDPGLGLRLIYFSYDVKMKEKGDIPEGYSVSREKKERFSLILESASTNQTSMYLCAIHNREKYEQYFGPGTRLTVT.

This chain uses TRBV5-4 with TRBJ2-5; the match to TRBD1 covers 7 bases. The CDR3 length is 13 residues. Trimming removed 0 bases from V and 5 bases from J; junction bases left unmatched: 1. CDR1 is SGHNT, CDR2 YYREEE, per germline (reference sequence). The chain's CDR3 is CASSLDRGETQYF. DNA of the CDR3: TGTGCCAGCAGCTTGGACAGGGGTGAGACCCAGTACTTC.

The chain is built from TRBV9 and TRBJ1-2; D not resolved. In germline, CDR1 is SGDLS, CDR2 YYNGEE. The CDR3 has 12 amino acids. V dropped 3 bases and J dropped 5 bases, with 8 bases sitting between them. CDR3 sequence (DNA): TGTGCCAGCAGCGGTACAAGTTATGGCTACACCTTC. Translating it yields CASSGTSYGYTF. Based on the CDR3 plus reference TRBV9 and TRBJ1-2, the full variable domain is DSGVTQTPKHLITATGQRVTLRCSPRSGDLSVYWYQQSLDQGLQFLIQYYNGEERAKGNILERFSAQQFPDLHSELNLSSLELGDSALYFCASSGTSYGYTFGSGTRLTVV.

The chain employs TRBV27 and TRBJ1-5; 8 positions match TRBD1. V trimming: 6 bases; J trimming: 0 bases; junction bases outside the gene matches: 7. The CDR3 length is 16 residues. Germline CDR1 is MNHEY and CDR2 is SMNVEV (reference sequence). The CDR3 reads CASRLSTGASNQPQHF. The DNA of the CDR3 is TGTGCCAGCAGACTTTCGACAGGGGCTAGCAATCAGCCCCAGCATTTT.

The CDR3 reads CASSRGVVWGGRHEQYF. In nucleotides, the CDR3 is TGTGCCAGCAGCAGGGGGGTCGTTTGGGGGGGAAGGCACGAGCAGTACTTC. The chain has TRBV5-8 and TRBJ2-7; D might be TRBD2 (7 bases). CDR3 length: 17 residues. CDR1 SGHTS and CDR2 YDEGEE come from the germline V gene. V shed 4 bases and J shed 5 bases, with 25 bases lying between them. Filled out from reference TRBV5-8 and TRBJ2-7, the complete variable domain reads EAGVTQSPTHLIKTRGQQATLRCSPISGHTSVYWYQQALGLGLQFLLWYDEGEERNRGNFPPRFSGRQFPNYSSELNVNALELEDSALYLCASSRGVVWGGRHEQYFGPGTRLTVT.

This rearrangement joins TRBV5-1 to TRBJ2-1; possibly TRBD1 for D (5 bases). V lost 3 bases to trimming and J lost 2 bases, with 9 bases between them. This CDR3 spans 14 amino acids. Per germline, CDR1 SGHRS and CDR2 YFSETQ. CDR3 sequence: CASSSDRTYNEQFF. The CDR3 DNA sequence: TGCGCCAGCAGCTCTGACAGAACCTACAATGAGCAGTTCTTC. The full variable domain, in which reference TRBV5-1 and TRBJ2-1 provide the parts outside the CDR3, is KAGVTQTPRYLIKTRGQQVTLSCSPISGHRSVSWYQQTPGQGLQFLFEYFSETQRNKGNFPGRFSGRQFSNSRSEMNVSTLELGDSALYLCASSSDRTYNEQFFGPGTRLTVL.

This chain links TRBV9 with TRBJ2-5; possible D gene TRBD2, 6 bases. The CDR3 consists of 15 residues. CDR1 SGDLS and CDR2 YYNGEE come from the germline V gene. Trimming removed 0 bases at V and 4 bases at J, with 13 bases between. This chain's CDR3 is CASSVAPGLGETQYF. The CDR3 DNA reads as TGTGCCAGCAGCGTAGCACCGGGACTTGGAGAGACCCAGTACTTC.

This clone was detected a few times. Other DNA sequences in this sample translate to the same CDR3. The chain recombines TRBV5-1 with TRBJ1-1; D remains unclear. The CDR3 length is 14 residues. From germline, CDR1 is SGHRS and CDR2 YFSETQ. Trimming took 4 bases from V and 0 from J, leaving 10 bases between them. CDR3: CASSPTGLNTEAFF. CDR3 bases: TGCGCCAGCAGCCCGACGGGGTTGAACACTGAAGCTTTCTTT.

The genes are TRBV18 and TRBJ1-3; 9 bases align to TRBD1. This CDR3 is 16 amino acids long. Unmatched junction bases numbered 3, after V lost 3 bases and J lost 0 bases. The germline V gene has CDR1 KGHSH and CDR2 LQKENI. The CDR3: CASSPGQGRSGNTIYF. The CDR3 DNA reads as TGTGCCAGCTCACCCGGACAGGGGCGCTCTGGAAACACCATATATTTT.

The chain's CDR3 is CASSLAYGEQFF. For the CDR3, the DNA is TGTGCCAGCAGCTTAGCGTACGGTGAGCAGTTCTTC. The chain combines TRBV7-9 with TRBJ2-1; D is undetermined. The CDR3 loop spans 12 amino acids. CDR1 and CDR2 (germline): SEHNR, FQNEAQ (reference sequence). V was pared by 0 bases and J by 9 bases, with 6 bases between.

The rearrangement joins TRBV15 to TRBJ2-5; no reliable D call. CDR3 length: 15 amino acids. V dropped 3 bases and J dropped 0 bases, with 11 bases sitting between them. The germline gives CDR1 LNHNV, CDR2 YYDKDF (reference sequence). The CDR3 DNA reads TGTGCCACCAGCAGGGATCTTAGCAACCAAGAGACCCAGTACTTC. Residues: CATSRDLSNQETQYF.

The rearrangement joins TRBV5-1 to TRBJ2-6; 7 bases map to TRBD1. The CDR3 is 18 amino acids. In germline, CDR1 is SGHRS, CDR2 YFSETQ. Trimming at V came to 1 base and at J to 6 bases, leaving 13 bases not matched to a gene. This chain's CDR3 is CASSLPGTAVLEANVLTF. Here the CDR3 DNA reads TGCGCCAGCAGCTTGCCCGGGACAGCTGTCCTCGAGGCCAACGTCCTGACTTTC. Together with reference TRBV5-1 and TRBJ2-6, the CDR3 gives the full variable domain: KAGVTQTPRYLIKTRGQQVTLSCSPISGHRSVSWYQQTPGQGLQFLFEYFSETQRNKGNFPGRFSGRQFSNSRSEMNVSTLELGDSALYLCASSLPGTAVLEANVLTFGAGSRLTVL.

In its sample, this clone was seen a few times. The chain employs TRBV5-6 and TRBJ1-1, with D possibly being TRBD1 (6 bases). This CDR3 has 14 amino acids. The V gene lost 4 bases and the J gene lost 7 bases, with 17 bases spanning the gap. Germline V gene sequence: CDR1 SGHDT, CDR2 YYEEEE. The CDR3 protein is CASSLGPTGFEAFF. CDR3 sequence (DNA): TGTGCCAGCAGCCTAGGTCCCACAGGGTTTGAAGCTTTCTTT.

The rearrangement joins TRBV7-2 to TRBJ2-5, with 10 bases matching TRBD1. Germline-derived CDR1 and CDR2 are SGHTA and FQGNSA. The CDR3 spans 13 residues. J lost 6 bases, V lost 5 bases, and 3 bases had no gene match. The CDR3 coding sequence is TGTGCCAGCAGCCCGGACAGGGGGAAGACCCAGTACTTC. Its protein is CASSPDRGKTQYF.

This chain connects TRBV6-5 to TRBJ1-6, with D tentatively TRBD1 (6 bases). In germline, CDR1 is MNHEY, CDR2 SVGAGI. The V end lost 0 bases, the J end lost 7 bases, and 13 bases lay between the germline ends. CDR3 size: 16 residues. The DNA of the CDR3 is TGTGCCAGCAGTTACTCGATAGGGACAACCAATTCACCCCTCCACTTT. As protein: CASSYSIGTTNSPLHF.

The chain employs TRBV11-2 and TRBJ2-7; a weak D match, TRBD2 (5 bases). There are 14 residues in the CDR3. V was shortened by 1 base and J by 2 bases, with 9 bases between the two germline ends. CDR1 is SGHAT and CDR2 is FQNNGV in the germline V gene. The CDR3 reads CASSLGTGAYEQYF. The CDR3 DNA reads TGTGCCAGCAGCTTAGGGACTGGCGCCTACGAGCAGTACTTC.

This chain connects TRBV7-2 to TRBJ2-2, with D possibly matching TRBD2 (5 bases). This CDR3 is 15 amino acids long. Germline CDR1 SGHTA, CDR2 FQGNSA. V was pared by 2 bases and J by 8 bases, with 15 bases between. The CDR3 DNA sequence: TGTGCCAGCAGCTTACAGCGCTCGGGATCAGGGGAGCTGTTTTTT. Translated: CASSLQRSGSGELFF.

This clone was recorded only once. The chain couples TRBV18 to TRBJ2-1; the D gene is possibly TRBD1 (5 bases). Trimming removed 0 bases from V and 5 bases from J, with 14 bases in between. The germline gives CDR1 KGHSH, CDR2 LQKENI. The CDR3 spans 16 residues. The CDR3 protein is CASSPPIQGLDNEQFF. The CDR3 DNA reads as TGTGCCAGCTCACCACCGATCCAGGGCCTGGACAATGAGCAGTTCTTC.

The rearrangement joins TRBV5-1 to TRBJ1-1, with 9 bases lining up with TRBD1. V was clipped by 4 bases and J by 5 bases; unmatched bases: 9. The CDR3 is made up of 15 amino acids. Germline V lookup: CDR1 SGHRS, CDR2 YFSETQ. This CDR3 is CASSPGDRVQTEAFF. The CDR3 nucleotides read TGCGCCAGCAGCCCGGGGGACAGGGTGCAAACTGAAGCTTTCTTT. The variable domain in full, completed from reference TRBV5-1 and TRBJ1-1, reads KAGVTQTPRYLIKTRGQQVTLSCSPISGHRSVSWYQQTPGQGLQFLFEYFSETQRNKGNFPGRFSGRQFSNSRSEMNVSTLELGDSALYLCASSPGDRVQTEAFFGQGTRLTVV.